This TCR beta chain is from a study of identical twins. TCRdb independently ran MiXCR on the 5' RACE reads; one entry per CDR3 protein. The sample shows more than 400,000 distinct CDR3 sequences, roughly 15% of them seen only once. These data are also associated with another study on yellow fever vaccine responses in identical twins.

Sequenced input: CD4+ T cells sorted from blood. The TCR was taken from a woman between 18 and 29 years old in good health.

The CDR3 is CASSHGALAGQETQYF. For the CDR3, the DNA is TGTGCCAGCAGCCATGGGGCCCTAGCGGGGCAAGAGACCCAGTACTTC. J is TRBJ2-5 and V is TRBV7-6; 9 positions agree with TRBD2. Unmatched junction bases numbered 9, after V lost 5 bases and J lost 2 bases. Germline CDR1 is SGHVS and CDR2 is FNYEAQ. CDR3 size: 16 residues.